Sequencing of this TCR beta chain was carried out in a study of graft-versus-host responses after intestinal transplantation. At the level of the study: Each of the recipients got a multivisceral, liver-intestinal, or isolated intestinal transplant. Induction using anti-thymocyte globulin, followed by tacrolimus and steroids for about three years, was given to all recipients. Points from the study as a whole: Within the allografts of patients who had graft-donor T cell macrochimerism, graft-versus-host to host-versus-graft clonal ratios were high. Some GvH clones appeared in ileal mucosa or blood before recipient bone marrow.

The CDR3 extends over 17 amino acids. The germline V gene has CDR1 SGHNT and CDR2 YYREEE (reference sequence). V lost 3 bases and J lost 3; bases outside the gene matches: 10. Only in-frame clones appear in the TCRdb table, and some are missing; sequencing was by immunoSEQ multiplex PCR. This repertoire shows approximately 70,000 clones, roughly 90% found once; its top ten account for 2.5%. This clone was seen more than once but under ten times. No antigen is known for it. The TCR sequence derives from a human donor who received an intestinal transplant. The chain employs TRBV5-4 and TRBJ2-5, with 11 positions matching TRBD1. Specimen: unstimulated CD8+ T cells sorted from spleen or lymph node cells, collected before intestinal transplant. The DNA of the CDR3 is TGTGCCAGCAGCTCCACAGGGACAGGGGGTGACAAAGAGACCCAGTACTTC. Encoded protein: CASSSTGTGGDKETQYF.